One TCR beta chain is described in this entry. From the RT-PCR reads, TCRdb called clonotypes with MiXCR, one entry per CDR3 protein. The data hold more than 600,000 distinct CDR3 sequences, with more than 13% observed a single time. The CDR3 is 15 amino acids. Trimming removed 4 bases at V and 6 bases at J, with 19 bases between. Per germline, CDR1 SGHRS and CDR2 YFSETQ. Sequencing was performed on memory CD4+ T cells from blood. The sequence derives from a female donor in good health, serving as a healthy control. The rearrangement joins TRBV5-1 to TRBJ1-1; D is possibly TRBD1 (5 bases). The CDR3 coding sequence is TGCGCCAGCAGCCTGGGACCGACCACTCTTCCTGAAGCTTTCTTT. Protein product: CASSLGPTTLPEAFF.